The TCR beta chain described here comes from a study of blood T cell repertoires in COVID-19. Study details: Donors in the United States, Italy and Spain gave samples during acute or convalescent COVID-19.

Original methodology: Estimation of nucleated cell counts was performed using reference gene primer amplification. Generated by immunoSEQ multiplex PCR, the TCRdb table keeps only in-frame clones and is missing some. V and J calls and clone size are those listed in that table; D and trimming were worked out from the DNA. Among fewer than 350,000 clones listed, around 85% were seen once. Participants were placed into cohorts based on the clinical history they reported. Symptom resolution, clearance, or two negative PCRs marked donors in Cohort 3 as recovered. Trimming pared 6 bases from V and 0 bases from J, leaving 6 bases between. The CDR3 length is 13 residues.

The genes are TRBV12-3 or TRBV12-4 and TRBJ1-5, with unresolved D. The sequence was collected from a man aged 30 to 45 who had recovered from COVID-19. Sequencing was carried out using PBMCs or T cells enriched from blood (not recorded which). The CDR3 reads CASSPYSNQPQHF. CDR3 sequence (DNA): TGTGCCAGCAGCCCTTATAGCAATCAGCCCCAGCATTTT.